These T cell receptor beta chains were read from a single sample in a study of OX40 agonist ivuxolimab in advanced cancers. Only in-frame clones appear in the TCRdb table, and some are missing; sequencing was by immunoSEQ multiplex PCR. The sample has 90,000 to 100,000 clones, about 88% seen once. The source was CD4+ or CD8+ T cells sorted from blood, collected in a trial of the OX40 agonist ivuxolimab. The receptors come from an adult with an advanced solid tumor such as melanoma, head and neck, liver or kidney cancer. CDR3s include the opening cysteine and the closing phenylalanine or tryptophan. The D gene is left open where the match is weak. Expanded clones are given a class, and other clones once, few, many or no size at all.

len: 14; v_gene: TRBV6-5; abundance: .; j_gene: TRBJ2-7; d_gene: TRBD2; CDR3nt: TGTGCCAGCAGTTACTCTGCCAGGACTAGGGAGCAGTACTTC; CDR3aa: CASSYSARTREQYF
len: 14; v_gene: TRBV11-2; abundance: .; j_gene: TRBJ1-3; d_gene: .; CDR3nt: TGTGCCAGCAGCTTCGTGGGGATTGGAAACACCATATATTTT; CDR3aa: CASSFVGIGNTIYF
len: 15; v_gene: TRBV30; abundance: once; j_gene: TRBJ1-4; d_gene: .; CDR3nt: TGTGCCTGGAGTGGCAAAGTAACAACTAATGAAAAACTGTTTTTT; CDR3aa: CAWSGKVTTNEKLFF
len: 14; v_gene: TRBV4-2; abundance: few; j_gene: TRBJ1-2; d_gene: .; CDR3nt: TGTGCCAGCAGCCAAGAGGCACAGCTAAATGGCTACACCTTC; CDR3aa: CASSQEAQLNGYTF
len: 15; v_gene: TRBV10-3; abundance: .; j_gene: TRBJ1-3; d_gene: .; CDR3nt: TGTGCCATCGGTTACGGGGAACTCTCTGGAAACACCATATATTTT; CDR3aa: CAIGYGELSGNTIYF
len: 14; v_gene: TRBV2; abundance: few; j_gene: TRBJ2-2; d_gene: TRBD2; CDR3nt: TGTGCCAGCTGGGGACTAGATAACACCGGGGAGCTGTTTTTT; CDR3aa: CASWGLDNTGELFF
len: 15; v_gene: TRBV30; abundance: .; j_gene: TRBJ2-1; d_gene: .; CDR3nt: TGTGCCTGGAGTGAAGTCTGGTTTGGCAACAATGAGCAGTTCTTC; CDR3aa: CAWSEVWFGNNEQFF
len: 16; v_gene: TRBV19; abundance: .; j_gene: TRBJ2-2; d_gene: TRBD2; CDR3nt: TGTGCCAGTATTGACCCCGGGACTAGCTTCGCCGGGGAGCTGTTTTTT; CDR3aa: CASIDPGTSFAGELFF
len: 16; v_gene: TRBV7-6; abundance: once; j_gene: TRBJ1-2; d_gene: .; CDR3nt: TGTGCCAGCACCCCGGTAGCAGGTTTAATGAACTATGGCTACACCTTC; CDR3aa: CASTPVAGLMNYGYTF
len: 14; v_gene: TRBV4-1; abundance: few; j_gene: TRBJ2-5; d_gene: .; CDR3nt: TGCGCCAGCAGCCCGTTGTTGGCCGGAGAGACCCAGTACTTC; CDR3aa: CASSPLLAGETQYF
len: 15; v_gene: TRBV19; abundance: .; j_gene: TRBJ1-2; d_gene: TRBD1; CDR3nt: TGTGCCAGTAGTACTCAGGACAGGGGTTACTATGGCTACACCTTC; CDR3aa: CASSTQDRGYYGYTF
len: 15; v_gene: TRBV27; abundance: .; j_gene: TRBJ1-1; d_gene: .; CDR3nt: TGTGCCAGCATGGATTCTGGGGCGGGGAACACTGAAGCTTTCTTT; CDR3aa: CASMDSGAGNTEAFF
len: 13; v_gene: TRBV7-9; abundance: .; j_gene: TRBJ2-1; d_gene: .; CDR3nt: TGTGCCAGCACCCTTAGCGGATCCAATGAGCAGTTCTTC; CDR3aa: CASTLSGSNEQFF
len: 14; v_gene: TRBV6-5; abundance: .; j_gene: TRBJ2-7; d_gene: TRBD1; CDR3nt: TGTGCCAGCAGTTCGGACAGGGGGCAAGACGAGCAGTACTTC; CDR3aa: CASSSDRGQDEQYF
len: 15; v_gene: TRBV28; abundance: once; j_gene: TRBJ1-4; d_gene: TRBD1; CDR3nt: TGTGCCAGCGGGGGAGGGGGCGAAACTAATGAAAAACTGTTTTTT; CDR3aa: CASGGGGETNEKLFF
len: 14; v_gene: TRBV7-9; abundance: .; j_gene: TRBJ2-7; d_gene: .; CDR3nt: TGTGCCAGCAGCAATGAGCTCCATAAGAACGAGCAGTACTTC; CDR3aa: CASSNELHKNEQYF
len: 12; v_gene: TRBV28; abundance: .; j_gene: TRBJ2-3; d_gene: .; CDR3nt: TGTGCCAGCAGTTTAGCTGCGGGGCCAATGTATTTT; CDR3aa: CASSLAAGPMYF
len: 14; v_gene: TRBV5-6; abundance: .; j_gene: TRBJ1-5; d_gene: .; CDR3nt: TGTGCCAGCAGCGCCGCGGCGGTAGGGGAGCCCCAGCATTTT; CDR3aa: CASSAAAVGEPQHF
len: 13; v_gene: TRBV18; abundance: .; j_gene: TRBJ2-1; d_gene: .; CDR3nt: TGTGCCAGCTCACCTACTAGCATCGATGAGCAGTTCTTC; CDR3aa: CASSPTSIDEQFF
len: 13; v_gene: TRBV6-6; abundance: .; j_gene: TRBJ2-7; d_gene: .; CDR3nt: TGTGCCAGCAGTAGCGTTAGGAATCTGGAGCAGTACTTC; CDR3aa: CASSSVRNLEQYF
len: 11; v_gene: TRBV7-6; abundance: .; j_gene: TRBJ2-5; d_gene: .; CDR3nt: TGTGCCAGCAGTATTGAAGAGACCCAGTACTTC; CDR3aa: CASSIEETQYF
len: 17; v_gene: TRBV5-8; abundance: .; j_gene: TRBJ2-4; d_gene: .; CDR3nt: TGTGCCAGCAGCTTGGCGGGACTCGGATTAGCCAAAAACATTCAGTACTTC; CDR3aa: CASSLAGLGLAKNIQYF
len: 15; v_gene: TRBV18; abundance: .; j_gene: TRBJ2-2; d_gene: .; CDR3nt: TGTGCCAGCTCACCCGGAATTGCGAACACCGGGGAGCTGTTTTTT; CDR3aa: CASSPGIANTGELFF
len: 13; v_gene: TRBV11-3; abundance: once; j_gene: TRBJ2-1; d_gene: TRBD2; CDR3nt: TGTGCCAGCAGCCGGACTAGGAAAGATGAGCAGTTCTTC; CDR3aa: CASSRTRKDEQFF
len: 16; v_gene: TRBV7-8; abundance: .; j_gene: TRBJ2-1; d_gene: .; CDR3nt: TGTGCCAGCAGTATAAAGCGGATCCTCTCCTACAATGAGCAGTTCTTC; CDR3aa: CASSIKRILSYNEQFF
len: 15; v_gene: TRBV28; abundance: .; j_gene: TRBJ1-6; d_gene: .; CDR3nt: TGTGCCAGCGTAGGGGGGGGATCTTATAATTCACCCCTCCACTTT; CDR3aa: CASVGGGSYNSPLHF
len: 12; v_gene: TRBV28; abundance: .; j_gene: TRBJ1-5; d_gene: .; CDR3nt: TGTGCCAGCAGGGCTATGGATCAGCCCCAGCATTTT; CDR3aa: CASRAMDQPQHF
len: 15; v_gene: TRBV18; abundance: .; j_gene: TRBJ1-2; d_gene: .; CDR3nt: TGTGCCAGCTCACCGGCACTGGGCCCTAACTATGGCTACACCTTC; CDR3aa: CASSPALGPNYGYTF
len: 13; v_gene: TRBV6-1; abundance: .; j_gene: TRBJ2-5; d_gene: .; CDR3nt: TGTGCCAGCAGTTGGACAGTCCAAGAGACCCAGTACTTC; CDR3aa: CASSWTVQETQYF
len: 12; v_gene: TRBV29-1; abundance: .; j_gene: TRBJ2-6; d_gene: .; CDR3nt: TGCAGCGTTGCCCCTGGGGCCAACGTCCTGACTTTC; CDR3aa: CSVAPGANVLTF
len: 14; v_gene: TRBV5-5; abundance: few; j_gene: TRBJ1-5; d_gene: .; CDR3nt: TGTGCCAGCAGCGCGGCCGGGGGTAGACAGCCCCAGCATTTT; CDR3aa: CASSAAGGRQPQHF
len: 15; v_gene: TRBV27; abundance: once; j_gene: TRBJ2-1; d_gene: TRBD2; CDR3nt: TGTGCCAGCTCCCCTGGGGAGGGGACCTACAATGAGCAGTTCTTC; CDR3aa: CASSPGEGTYNEQFF
len: 12; v_gene: TRBV29-1; abundance: .; j_gene: TRBJ2-1; d_gene: TRBD2; CDR3nt: TGCAGCGTTGTGACTAGCGGGAAACCGCAGTTCTTC; CDR3aa: CSVVTSGKPQFF
len: 15; v_gene: TRBV7-2; abundance: .; j_gene: TRBJ1-1; d_gene: .; CDR3nt: TGTGCCAGCAGCTTATGGTTGCAGGCGAACACTGAAGCTTTCTTT; CDR3aa: CASSLWLQANTEAFF
len: 13; v_gene: TRBV19; abundance: .; j_gene: TRBJ2-7; d_gene: .; CDR3nt: TGTGCCAGTAGTTCCGGAGCCGTCTACGAGCAGTACTTC; CDR3aa: CASSSGAVYEQYF
len: 15; v_gene: TRBV18; abundance: .; j_gene: TRBJ2-7; d_gene: TRBD1; CDR3nt: TGTGCCAGCTCGTCGGGACAGGAGTCGACCTACGAGCAGTACTTC; CDR3aa: CASSSGQESTYEQYF
len: 14; v_gene: TRBV9; abundance: .; j_gene: TRBJ1-1; d_gene: .; CDR3nt: TGTGCCGGACCTTTTGGGAGAGCGAACACTGAAGCTTTCTTT; CDR3aa: CAGPFGRANTEAFF
len: 17; v_gene: TRBV4-3; abundance: .; j_gene: TRBJ1-2; d_gene: .; CDR3nt: TGCGCCAGCAGCCAAGCCAGCATCGCAGGGCTGATGGGGGGCTACACCTTC; CDR3aa: CASSQASIAGLMGGYTF
len: 15; v_gene: TRBV28; abundance: .; j_gene: TRBJ1-5; d_gene: .; CDR3nt: TGTGCCAGCAGTTCAACAGGACTGGGCAATCAGCCCCAGCATTTT; CDR3aa: CASSSTGLGNQPQHF
len: 14; v_gene: TRBV30; abundance: .; j_gene: TRBJ2-2; d_gene: TRBD1; CDR3nt: TGTGCCTGTCTGGGACAGGGGTCTACCGGGGAGCTGTTTTTT; CDR3aa: CACLGQGSTGELFF
len: 16; v_gene: TRBV2; abundance: .; j_gene: TRBJ2-2; d_gene: .; CDR3nt: TGTGCCAGCACCGGGACAACGGCGGGAAGCACCGGGGAGCTGTTTTTT; CDR3aa: CASTGTTAGSTGELFF
len: 11; v_gene: TRBV28; abundance: .; j_gene: TRBJ1-2; d_gene: .; CDR3nt: TGTGCCAGCAGTTGGGGAGGAGGCTACACCTTC; CDR3aa: CASSWGGGYTF
len: 14; v_gene: TRBV14; abundance: once; j_gene: TRBJ2-7; d_gene: .; CDR3nt: TGTGCCAGCAGCCAAGCGCGGGGCTCCTACGAGCAGTACTTC; CDR3aa: CASSQARGSYEQYF